This TCR beta chain was sequenced in a study of T cell changes during pregnancy in multiple sclerosis. TCRdb's copy holds only in-frame clones and misses some; the assay was immunoSEQ multiplex PCR. Among about 79,000 clones listed, 80% to 95% were seen once. Sample: peripheral blood, taken in the second trimester of pregnancy. The receptor was derived from a female donor in good health, enrolled as a control in a pregnancy study.

CDR3 in DNA: TGTGCCAGCAGTGCAGACAGGGAAAATCAGCCCCAGCATTTT. This codes for CASSADRENQPQHF. The genes are TRBV2 and TRBJ1-5; 7 nucleotides agree with TRBD1. This CDR3 has 14 amino acids. Per germline, CDR1 SNHLY and CDR2 FYNNEI. V lost 4 bases to trimming and J lost 4 bases; unmatched junction nucleotides: 4.